The 29 T cell receptor beta chains below come from one sample, sequenced in a study of CD8 T cells in ankylosing spondylitis (dated 2017 in TCRdb). On the study overall, not on this receptor specifically: A TCR beta motif made up of several highly homologous amino acid variants appeared to be characteristic of blood from ankylosing spondylitis patients.

These receptors' antigens are unknown. To prepare the library, 5' RACE was applied. Sequencing was performed on an Illumina HiSeq 2500. The public reads were reanalyzed by TCRdb: fastp trimming at Q25, MiXCR alignment, in-frame beta chains only. Identical CDR3 proteins give one entry, which carries the most common genes and DNA. The sample contains approximately 400,000 distinct CDR3 sequences, 15% to 20% of them found a single time. Of the sample, 1% is held by the ten largest clones. Sequencing was carried out using blood, either unsorted or a sorted T cell fraction (not recorded which). These receptors were obtained from a male donor with ankylosing spondylitis.

The CDR3 bases are TGTGCCACCAGCAGAGGGCTTGGACTAGCGGGGGCCTATACGCAGTATTTT. This translates into CATSRGLGLAGAYTQYF. J is TRBJ2-3 and V is TRBV15, with 13 bases fitting TRBD2. Germline V gene sequence: CDR1 LNHNV, CDR2 YYDKDF (reference sequence). The CDR3 is 17 residues long. V lost 1 base, J lost 7 bases, and 8 bases stayed unmatched.

The V gene is TRBV4-3, the J gene TRBJ2-2; 9 positions match TRBD2. V lost 6 bases to trimming and J lost 2 bases; unmatched junction nucleotides: 10. This CDR3 has 17 residues. Germline V gives CDR1 LGHNA, CDR2 YSLEER. This chain's CDR3 is CASRGAGGALNTGELFF. CDR3 sequence (DNA): TGCGCCAGCAGGGGCGCGGGGGGGGCGCTTAACACCGGGGAGCTGTTTTTT.

This clonotype was seen more than once but under ten times. The chain recombines TRBV3-1 with TRBJ2-1, with D maybe TRBD2 (5 bases). The CDR3 contains 12 residues. The germline CDR1 and CDR2 sequences are LGHDT and YNNKEL (reference sequence). V lost 3 bases and J 9 bases, leaving 9 bases between the germline ends. The DNA of the CDR3 is TGTGCCAGCAGCCACCGGAGCGGTGAGCAGTTCTTC. It encodes CASSHRSGEQFF.

The chain carries TRBV6-5 and TRBJ1-1, with TRBD1 as a possible D gene (5 bases). Trimming left V 0 bases short and J 4 bases short, with 12 bases between. Germline CDR1 MNHEY, CDR2 SVGAGI. This CDR3 spans 15 amino acids. The CDR3 reads CASSYSRQGGTEAFF. The CDR3 DNA follows: TGTGCCAGCAGTTACTCAAGGCAGGGAGGCACTGAAGCTTTCTTT.

V is TRBV11-2 and J is TRBJ1-1; TRBD1 agrees at 11 bases. The CDR3 loop spans 14 amino acids. Germline V gives CDR1 SGHAT, CDR2 FQNNGV. Trimming at V came to 5 bases and at J to 10 bases, leaving 9 bases not matched to a gene. The CDR3 sequence: CASSPRDRGWGAFF. The CDR3 region has the DNA TGTGCCAGCAGCCCACGGGACAGGGGGTGGGGAGCTTTCTTT.

Many counts were recorded for this clonotype. This chain uses TRBV7-9 with TRBJ1-4; 12 bases map to TRBD1. CDR1 is SEHNR, CDR2 FQNEAQ, per germline (reference sequence). Trimming at V came to 5 bases and at J to 3 bases, leaving 4 bases not matched to a gene. The CDR3 is 16 residues long. CDR3 sequence: CASSRGTGGPNEKLFF. For the CDR3, the DNA is TGTGCCAGCAGCCGCGGGACAGGGGGCCCTAATGAAAAACTGTTTTTT.

This clonotype has only a few counts. The CDR3 region has the DNA TGTGCCAGCAGTCGACAGAGCGGAAACCAGCCCCAGCATTTT. It translates to CASSRQSGNQPQHF. This sequence joins TRBV12-3 or TRBV12-4 and TRBJ1-5, with D perhaps matching TRBD1 (5 bases). V gave up 5 bases and J gave up 7 bases, with 15 bases separating them. The CDR3 runs to 14 residues.

The gene calls are TRBV29-1 and TRBJ2-3; 7 positions match TRBD2. CDR1 is SQVTM, CDR2 ANQGSEA, per germline. V shed 1 base and J 1 base; nucleotides not matched to a gene: 2. The CDR3 has 14 amino acids. CDR3 loop: CSVEGAGGTDTQYF. CDR3 DNA: TGCAGCGTTGAAGGTGCGGGGGGCACAGATACGCAGTATTTT.

This clonotype was seen more than once but under ten times. The V call is TRBV12-3 or TRBV12-4, the J call TRBJ2-2; 7 positions agree with TRBD1. J was trimmed by 5 bases and V by 6 bases; bases with no gene match: 9. This CDR3 contains 15 residues. CDR3 coding DNA: TGTGCCAGCAGCAAGACAGGGCTGGGTACCGGGGAGCTGTTTTTT. Translated: CASSKTGLGTGELFF.

The chain is built from TRBV20-1 and TRBJ2-3; possible D gene TRBD1, 5 bases. The germline V and J ends were trimmed by 6 bases and 1 base, with 14 bases remaining between them. This CDR3 is built from 14 residues. Germline-derived CDR1 and CDR2 are DFQATT and SNEGSKA (reference sequence). CDR3 in amino acids: CSARVGAGTDTQYF. Here the CDR3 DNA reads TGCAGTGCACGGGTTGGGGCAGGCACAGATACGCAGTATTTT.

The chain carries TRBV15 and TRBJ2-1; 7 bases map to TRBD2. CDR1 and CDR2 from the germline V gene are LNHNV and YYDKDF (reference sequence). J was trimmed by 4 bases and V by 3 bases; bases with no gene match: 6. The CDR3 runs 15 residues. The CDR3 here is CATSSGLAVYNEQFF. The CDR3 nucleotides read TGTGCCACCAGCAGCGGGCTAGCGGTATACAATGAGCAGTTCTTC.

V is TRBV5-1 and J is TRBJ2-1; 10 nucleotides agree with TRBD1. The CDR3 extends over 16 amino acids. V lost 4 bases to trimming and J lost 4 bases; unmatched junction nucleotides: 8. The germline gives CDR1 SGHRS, CDR2 YFSETQ. The CDR3 here is CASSGPGTGAYNEQFF. DNA of the CDR3: TGCGCCAGCAGCGGGCCGGGGACAGGGGCTTACAATGAGCAGTTCTTC.

This clonotype appeared a few times. The chain is built from TRBV9 and TRBJ2-3; D is perhaps TRBD1 (6 bases). CDR3 length: 13 residues. CDR1 and CDR2 (germline): SGDLS, YYNGEE. Trimming stripped 6 bases from V and 1 base from J, with 9 bases between. In DNA, the CDR3 is TGTGCCAGCAACAAGGGGGGCACAGATACGCAGTATTTT. Translating gives CASNKGGTDTQYF.

In its sample, this clonotype was seen many times. V and J are TRBV20-1 and TRBJ1-5, with 9 positions matching TRBD1. Trimming cost V 5 bases and J 4 bases; bases outside gene matches: 3. In germline, CDR1 is DFQATT, CDR2 SNEGSKA (reference sequence). This CDR3 region has 13 residues. CDR3 DNA: TGCAGTGCTGTTGACAGGGGGAATCAGCCCCAGCATTTT. Amino acid sequence: CSAVDRGNQPQHF.

This clonotype has just a few counts. The chain has TRBV4-3 and TRBJ1-2; D gene unclear. Germline lookup yields CDR1 LGHNA and CDR2 YSLEER. The V end lost 3 bases, the J end lost 4 bases, and 9 bases lay between the germline ends. This CDR3 has 13 residues. The CDR3, as DNA: TGCGCCAGCAGCCAGCACGGAATCTATGGCTACACCTTC. As protein: CASSQHGIYGYTF.

V and J are TRBV5-8 and TRBJ1-4; no definite D call. The CDR3 consists of 12 residues. Per the germline V gene, CDR1 is SGHTS and CDR2 is YDEGEE. V was shortened by 3 bases and J by 8 bases, with 8 bases between the two germline ends. CDR3 sequence: CASSSHGEKLFF. DNA of the CDR3: TGTGCCAGCAGCTCCCATGGGGAAAAACTGTTTTTT. Looking up the rest from reference TRBV5-8 and TRBJ1-4 gives the full variable domain: EAGVTQSPTHLIKTRGQQATLRCSPISGHTSVYWYQQALGLGLQFLLWYDEGEERNRGNFPPRFSGRQFPNYSSELNVNALELEDSALYLCASSSHGEKLFFGSGTQLSVL.

The chain uses TRBV2 and TRBJ2-7; D ambiguous. The germline V gene encodes CDR1 SNHLY and CDR2 FYNNEI. The CDR3 covers 12 residues. V lost 5 bases, J lost 7 bases, and 12 bases lay in between. Written as DNA, the CDR3 is TGTGCCAGCAGTACCGGTAAAGGGGAGCAGTACTTC. Translated, it gives CASSTGKGEQYF.

The chain employs TRBV28 and TRBJ2-1, with TRBD2 as a possible D gene (6 bases). The CDR3 extends over 16 amino acids. Germline V gene sequence: CDR1 MDHEN, CDR2 SYDVKM. The V and J ends lost 5 bases and 1 base respectively, with 15 bases between them. The CDR3, as DNA: TGTGCCAGCAGTCCTTTAGCGGCGGGGTCCTACAATGAGCAGTTCTTC. Translating gives CASSPLAAGSYNEQFF.

This CDR3 reads CASSSNRNEKLFF. The CDR3, as DNA: TGCGCCAGCAGCTCGAACCGGAATGAAAAACTGTTTTTT. This chain joins TRBV5-1 and TRBJ1-4; D unclear. The CDR3 extends over 13 amino acids. V was shortened by 3 bases and J by 5 bases, with 8 bases between the two germline ends. CDR1 SGHRS and CDR2 YFSETQ come from the germline V gene.

CDR3 region: CASREDRAFSGPQHF. The CDR3 nucleotides are TGTGCCAGCAGAGAAGACAGGGCCTTCTCGGGGCCCCAGCATTTT. The chain joins TRBV27 to TRBJ1-5; TRBD1 aligns across 7 bases. V was clipped by 6 bases and J by 9 bases; unmatched bases: 14. There are 15 residues in the CDR3. The germline V gene encodes CDR1 MNHEY and CDR2 SMNVEV (reference sequence).

The V call is TRBV6-2 or TRBV6-3, the J call TRBJ2-5, with TRBD1 matching over 9 bases. CDR3 length: 15 amino acids. The V and J ends lost 2 bases and 4 bases, in that order; junction bases with no gene match: 5. Germline lookup yields CDR1 MNHEY and CDR2 SVGEGT. CDR3 residues: CASSYGGTGRETQYF. The CDR3 DNA sequence: TGTGCCAGCAGTTACGGTGGGACAGGGAGAGAGACCCAGTACTTC.

A few counts support this clonotype. The gene calls are TRBV29-1 and TRBJ2-1; TRBD1 matches 9 bases. The CDR3 extends over 14 amino acids. CDR1 is SQVTM and CDR2 is ANQGSEA in the germline V gene. The ends lost 5 bases at V and 7 bases at J; junction bases unmatched: 9. CDR3 sequence reads: CSVIPGQGGNEQFF. DNA of the CDR3: TGCAGCGTTATCCCGGGACAGGGCGGGAATGAGCAGTTCTTC.

Only a few counts were recorded for this clonotype. The chain is built from TRBV6-5 and TRBJ2-2; 8 bases match TRBD2. Germline CDR1 and CDR2: MNHEY and SVGAGI. CDR3 length equals 16 residues. After removal of 3 bases from V and 7 bases from J, the junction contained 10 bases not matched to a gene. The CDR3 nucleotides are TGTGCCAGCAGTTATCCCGCGGGGGGCAGAGGCGGGGAGCTGTTTTTT. Translated: CASSYPAGGRGGELFF.

This clonotype was picked up a small number of times. The V gene is TRBV11-3, the J gene TRBJ2-7; tentatively, D is TRBD2 (6 bases). Germline lookup yields CDR1 SGHNT and CDR2 YENEEA. The germline V and J ends were trimmed by 6 bases and 0 bases, with 15 bases remaining between them. This CDR3 is 15 amino acids long. The CDR3 sequence is CASSEMGGGSYEQYF. The CDR3 region has the DNA TGTGCCAGCAGTGAAATGGGGGGAGGCTCCTACGAGCAGTACTTC.

This CDR3 reads CASSWGFGETQYF. The CDR3 bases are TGTGCCAGCAGCTGGGGATTCGGAGAGACCCAGTACTTC. The rearrangement links TRBV11-2 to TRBJ2-5, with D uncertain. Germline CDR1 and CDR2: SGHAT and FQNNGV. V was clipped by 4 bases and J by 4 bases, with 10 bases between them. This CDR3 comprises 13 residues.

A few counts support this clonotype. The V gene is TRBV9, the J gene TRBJ1-2; 10 bases are shared with TRBD1. Per the germline V gene, CDR1 is SGDLS and CDR2 is YYNGEE. This CDR3 has 15 amino acids. Trimming took 3 bases from V and 8 from J; bases not matched to a gene: 10. In DNA form, the CDR3 reads TGTGCCAGCAGCGCCTACCTGACAGGGGGCAGCGGCTACACCTTC. This gives the protein CASSAYLTGGSGYTF.

The J gene is TRBJ2-5, the V gene TRBV5-1, with D uncertain. V dropped 0 bases and J dropped 4 bases, with 10 bases sitting between them. Germline CDR1 reads SGHRS; CDR2 reads YFSETQ. This CDR3 contains 14 residues. CDR3 sequence (DNA): TGCGCCAGCAGCTTGGCGGGTCTTACAGAGACCCAGTACTTC. Its protein is CASSLAGLTETQYF.

The chain is built from TRBV15 and TRBJ2-7; D gene uncertain. The CDR3 runs to 11 residues. The germline V and J ends were trimmed by 3 bases and 3 bases, with 3 bases remaining between them. The germline V gene encodes CDR1 LNHNV and CDR2 YYDKDF (reference sequence). CDR3 DNA: TGTGCCACCAGCAGGAGCTACGAGCAGTACTTC. Its protein product is CATSRSYEQYF.

The sample holds a few counts of this clonotype. J is TRBJ2-2 and V is TRBV3-1; the D gene is possibly TRBD2 (6 bases). The CDR3 covers 15 residues. V was cut by 0 bases and J by 6 bases, with 11 bases left in between. Germline loops: CDR1 LGHDT, CDR2 YNNKEL (reference sequence). For the CDR3, the DNA is TGTGCCAGCAGCCAAGATCTTAGCGGACCCGGGGAGCTGTTTTTT. This sequence encodes CASSQDLSGPGELFF.